This record concerns one T cell receptor (beta chain) sequence. Antigen: not known. This CDR3 has 14 amino acids. The junction had 9 bases not matched to a gene; V was cut back by 4 bases and J by 6 bases. CDR1 SEHNR and CDR2 FQNEAQ come from the germline V gene (reference sequence). The data derive from a study of beta chain features in type 1 diabetes. Purities over 98% were achieved in all sorted populations. Study results and limitations: Fewer junction insertions and more nucleotide deletions appeared in type 1 diabetes patients. Sampled from patients, naive, central memory and Treg TCRB repertoires appeared more similar than those sampled from healthy donors.

Expressed TCRB transcripts were sequenced because the isolated RNA had all been reverse transcribed beforehand. Profiling relied on immunoSEQ multiplex PCR, and the TCRdb table lists in-frame clones only, not all of them. This sample carries some 900,000 clones, 15% to 20% of them seen once, and the ten largest clones take 0.023%. This TCR derives from a woman younger than 30 in good health. V and J are TRBV7-9 and TRBJ2-7; 7 bases are a match to TRBD1. The source material was naive CD4+ T cells from blood. CDR3 bases: TGTGCCAGCAGCTCACAGGGGAAGATCGTCGAGCAGTACTTC. Translation gives CASSSQGKIVEQYF.